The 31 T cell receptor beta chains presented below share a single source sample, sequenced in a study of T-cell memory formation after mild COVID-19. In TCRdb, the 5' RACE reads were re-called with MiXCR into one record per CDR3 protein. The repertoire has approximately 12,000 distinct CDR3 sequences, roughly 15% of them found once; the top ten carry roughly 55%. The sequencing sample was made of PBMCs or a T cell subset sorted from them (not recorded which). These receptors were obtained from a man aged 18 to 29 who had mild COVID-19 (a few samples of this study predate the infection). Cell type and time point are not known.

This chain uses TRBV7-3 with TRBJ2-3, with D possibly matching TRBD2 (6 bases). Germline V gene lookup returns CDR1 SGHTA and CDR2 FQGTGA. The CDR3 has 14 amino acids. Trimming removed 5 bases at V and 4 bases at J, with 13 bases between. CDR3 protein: CASSPFAGSDTQYF. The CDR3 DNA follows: TGTGCCAGCAGCCCCTTTGCGGGGTCAGATACGCAGTATTTT.

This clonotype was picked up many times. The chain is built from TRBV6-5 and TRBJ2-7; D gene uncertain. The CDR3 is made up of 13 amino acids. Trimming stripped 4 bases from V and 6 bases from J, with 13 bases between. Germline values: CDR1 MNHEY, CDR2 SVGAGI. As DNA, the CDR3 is TGTGCCAGCAGTTCCTTTCCCCGCAGCGAGCAGTACGTC. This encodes CASSSFPRSEQYV.

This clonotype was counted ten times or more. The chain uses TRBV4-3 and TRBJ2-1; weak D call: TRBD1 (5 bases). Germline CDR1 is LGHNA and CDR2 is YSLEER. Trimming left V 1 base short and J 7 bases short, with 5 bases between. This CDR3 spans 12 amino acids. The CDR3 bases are TGCGCCAGCAGCCAAGCAGGGAATGAGCAGTTCTTC. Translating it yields CASSQAGNEQFF.

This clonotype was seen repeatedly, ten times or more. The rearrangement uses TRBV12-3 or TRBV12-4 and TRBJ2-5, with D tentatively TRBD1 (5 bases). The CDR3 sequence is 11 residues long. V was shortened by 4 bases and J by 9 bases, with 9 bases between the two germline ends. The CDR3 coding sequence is TGTGCCAGCAGTTCAGGGCCGGCCCAGTACTTC. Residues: CASSSGPAQYF.

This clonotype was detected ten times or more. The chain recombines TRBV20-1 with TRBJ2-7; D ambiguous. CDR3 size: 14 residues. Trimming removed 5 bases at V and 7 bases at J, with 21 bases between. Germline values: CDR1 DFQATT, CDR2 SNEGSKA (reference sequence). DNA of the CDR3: TGCAGTGCTGCCCCCGGGTCCAGTCTGAAGGAGCAGTACTTC. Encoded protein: CSAAPGSSLKEQYF.

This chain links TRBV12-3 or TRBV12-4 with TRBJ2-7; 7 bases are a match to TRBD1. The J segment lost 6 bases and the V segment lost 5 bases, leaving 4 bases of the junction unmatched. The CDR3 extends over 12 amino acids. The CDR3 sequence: CASSENRGEQYF. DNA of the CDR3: TGTGCCAGCAGTGAAAACAGGGGCGAGCAGTACTTC.

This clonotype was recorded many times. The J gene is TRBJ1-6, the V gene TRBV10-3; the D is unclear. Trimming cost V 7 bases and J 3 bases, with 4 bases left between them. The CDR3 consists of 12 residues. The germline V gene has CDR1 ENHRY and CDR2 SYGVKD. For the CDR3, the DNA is TGTGCCATCAAACACTATAATTCACCCCTCCACTTT. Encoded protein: CAIKHYNSPLHF.

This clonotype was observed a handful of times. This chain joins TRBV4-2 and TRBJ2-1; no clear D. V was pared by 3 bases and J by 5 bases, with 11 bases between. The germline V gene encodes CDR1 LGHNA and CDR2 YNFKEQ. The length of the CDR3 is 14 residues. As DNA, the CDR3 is TGTGCCAGCAGCCAGTCGCTAGAGAACAATGAGCAGTTCTTC. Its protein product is CASSQSLENNEQFF.

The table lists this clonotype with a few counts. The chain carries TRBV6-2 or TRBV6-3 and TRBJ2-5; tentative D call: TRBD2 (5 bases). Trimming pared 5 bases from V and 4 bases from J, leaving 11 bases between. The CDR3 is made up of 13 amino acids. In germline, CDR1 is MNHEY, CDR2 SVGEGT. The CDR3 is CASSPYRGETQYF. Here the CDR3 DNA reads TGTGCCAGCAGTCCCTATCGGGGAGAGACCCAGTACTTC.

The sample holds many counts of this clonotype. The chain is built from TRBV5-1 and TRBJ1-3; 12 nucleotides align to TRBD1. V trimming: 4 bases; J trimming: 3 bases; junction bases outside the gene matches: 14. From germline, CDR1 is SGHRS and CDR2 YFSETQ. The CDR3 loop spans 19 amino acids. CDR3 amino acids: CASSARGQGAAHYGNTIYF. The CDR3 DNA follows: TGCGCCAGCAGCGCGCGGGGACAGGGGGCCGCCCATTATGGAAACACCATATATTTT.

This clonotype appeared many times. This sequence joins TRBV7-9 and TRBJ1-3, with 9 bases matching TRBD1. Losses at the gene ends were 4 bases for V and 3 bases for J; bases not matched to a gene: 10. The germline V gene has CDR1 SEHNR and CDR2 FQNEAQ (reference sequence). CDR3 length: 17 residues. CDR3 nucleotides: TGTGCCAGCAGCTCGGTTCCGGGACAGGGTTTTGGAAACACCATATATTTT. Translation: CASSSVPGQGFGNTIYF.

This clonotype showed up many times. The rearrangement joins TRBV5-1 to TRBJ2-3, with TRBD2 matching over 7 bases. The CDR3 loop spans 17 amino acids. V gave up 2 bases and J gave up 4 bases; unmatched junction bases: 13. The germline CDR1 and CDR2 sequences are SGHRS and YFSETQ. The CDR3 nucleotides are TGCGCCAGCAGCTTCCTACTGGGCGGGGGATCCGCAGATACGCAGTATTTT. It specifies CASSFLLGGGSADTQYF.

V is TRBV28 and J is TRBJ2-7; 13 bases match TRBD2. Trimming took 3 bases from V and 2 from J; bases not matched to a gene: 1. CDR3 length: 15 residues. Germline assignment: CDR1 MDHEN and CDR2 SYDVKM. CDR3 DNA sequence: TGTGCCAGCAGTTTGGGACTAGCGGGGACCTACGAGCAGTACTTC. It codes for CASSLGLAGTYEQYF.

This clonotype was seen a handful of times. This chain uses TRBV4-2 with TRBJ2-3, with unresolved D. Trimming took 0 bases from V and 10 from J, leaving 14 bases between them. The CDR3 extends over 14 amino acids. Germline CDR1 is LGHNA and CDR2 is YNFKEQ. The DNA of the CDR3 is TGTGCCAGCAGCCAAGATTGGTCGGTTCTAGCGCAGTATTTT. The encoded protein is CASSQDWSVLAQYF.

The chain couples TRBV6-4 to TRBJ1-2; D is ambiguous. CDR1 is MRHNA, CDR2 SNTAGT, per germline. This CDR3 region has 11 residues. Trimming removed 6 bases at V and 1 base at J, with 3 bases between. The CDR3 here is CASRSNYGYTF. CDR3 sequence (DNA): TGTGCCAGCAGAAGTAACTATGGCTACACCTTC.

The CDR3 spells CASSLAQTYGYTF. Here the CDR3 DNA reads TGTGCCAGCAGCTTGGCACAGACCTATGGCTACACCTTC. The chain employs TRBV7-8 and TRBJ1-2; D unclear. CDR3 length equals 13 residues. Germline V gene lookup returns CDR1 SGHVS and CDR2 FQNEAQ. V lost 3 bases and J lost 4, with 9 bases in between.

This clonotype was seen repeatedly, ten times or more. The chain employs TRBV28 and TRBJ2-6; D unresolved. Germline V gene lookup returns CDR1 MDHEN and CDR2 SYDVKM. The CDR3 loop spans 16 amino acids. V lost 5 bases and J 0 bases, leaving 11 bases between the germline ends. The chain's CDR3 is CASSPQYFSGANVLTF. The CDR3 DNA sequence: TGTGCCAGCAGTCCTCAGTATTTCTCTGGGGCCAACGTCCTGACTTTC.

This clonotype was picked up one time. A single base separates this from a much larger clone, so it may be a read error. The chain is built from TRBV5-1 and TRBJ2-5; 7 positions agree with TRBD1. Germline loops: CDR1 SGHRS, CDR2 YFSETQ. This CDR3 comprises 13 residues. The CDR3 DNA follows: TGCGACAGCAGCCCGGACAGGATGGAGACCCAGTACTTC. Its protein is CDSSPDRMETQYF.

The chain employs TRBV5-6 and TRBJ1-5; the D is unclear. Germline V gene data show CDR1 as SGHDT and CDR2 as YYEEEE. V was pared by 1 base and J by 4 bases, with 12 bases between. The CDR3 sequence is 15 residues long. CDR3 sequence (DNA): TGTGCCAGCAGCTTGTTCCCTCGGAGAAATCAGCCCCAGCATTTT. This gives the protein CASSLFPRRNQPQHF.

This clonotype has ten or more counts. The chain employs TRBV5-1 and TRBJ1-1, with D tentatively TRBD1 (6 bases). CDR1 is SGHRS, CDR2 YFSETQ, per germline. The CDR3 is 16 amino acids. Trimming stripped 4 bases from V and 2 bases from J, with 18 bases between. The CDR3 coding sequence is TGCGCCAGCAGCCCTAGTCCCGGGACATACAACACTGAAGCTTTCTTT. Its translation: CASSPSPGTYNTEAFF.

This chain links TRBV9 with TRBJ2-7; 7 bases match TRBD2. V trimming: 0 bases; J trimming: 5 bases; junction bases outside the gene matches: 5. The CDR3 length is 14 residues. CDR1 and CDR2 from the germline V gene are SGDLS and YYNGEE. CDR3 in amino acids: CASSVGGGTDEQYF. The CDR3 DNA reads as TGTGCCAGCAGCGTAGGGGGGGGAACCGACGAGCAGTACTTC.

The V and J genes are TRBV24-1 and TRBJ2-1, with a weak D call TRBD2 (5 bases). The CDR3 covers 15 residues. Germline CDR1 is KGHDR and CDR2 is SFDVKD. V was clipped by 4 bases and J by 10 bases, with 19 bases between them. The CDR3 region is CATSDPRLAGTEQFF. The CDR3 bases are TGTGCCACCAGTGACCCCCGGCTAGCCGGAACGGAGCAGTTCTTC.

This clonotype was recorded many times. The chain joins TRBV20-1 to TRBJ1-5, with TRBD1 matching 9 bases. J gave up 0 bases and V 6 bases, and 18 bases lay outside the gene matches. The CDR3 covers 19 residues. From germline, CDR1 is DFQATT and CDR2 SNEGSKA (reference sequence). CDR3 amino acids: CSAHPNPRDRVYSNQPQHF. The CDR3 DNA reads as TGCAGTGCCCACCCGAACCCCCGGGACAGGGTATATAGCAATCAGCCCCAGCATTTT.

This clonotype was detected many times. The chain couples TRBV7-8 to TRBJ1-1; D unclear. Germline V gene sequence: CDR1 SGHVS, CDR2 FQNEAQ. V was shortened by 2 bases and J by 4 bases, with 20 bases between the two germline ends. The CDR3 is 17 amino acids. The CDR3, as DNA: TGTGCCAGCAGCTTATGGCAACTTGACGTAGTGGGCACTGAAGCTTTCTTT. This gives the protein CASSLWQLDVVGTEAFF. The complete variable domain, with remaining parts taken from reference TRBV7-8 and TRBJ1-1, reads GAGVSQSPRYKVAKRGQDVALRCDPISGHVSLFWYQQALGQGPEFLTYFQNEAQLDKSGLPSDRFFAERPEGSVSTLKIQRTQQEDSAVYLCASSLWQLDVVGTEAFFGQGTRLTVV.

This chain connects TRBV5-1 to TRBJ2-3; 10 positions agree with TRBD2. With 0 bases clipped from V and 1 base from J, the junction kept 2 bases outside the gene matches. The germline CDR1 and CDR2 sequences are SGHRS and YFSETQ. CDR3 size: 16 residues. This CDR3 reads CASSLALAGGTDTQYF. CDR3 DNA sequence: TGCGCCAGCAGCTTGGCGCTAGCGGGGGGCACAGATACGCAGTATTTT.

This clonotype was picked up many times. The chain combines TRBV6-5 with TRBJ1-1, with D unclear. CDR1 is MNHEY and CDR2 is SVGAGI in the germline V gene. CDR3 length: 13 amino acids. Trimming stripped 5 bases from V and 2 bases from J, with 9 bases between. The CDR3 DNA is TGTGCCAGCAGTCCCCGGAGTAACACTGAAGCTTTCTTT. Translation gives CASSPRSNTEAFF.

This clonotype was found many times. As DNA, the CDR3 is TGTGCCAGCAGCTTGGACCGACTGATACAAGAGACCCAGTACTTC. It yields the protein CASSLDRLIQETQYF. This chain uses TRBV7-2 with TRBJ2-5; no firm D call. CDR1 SGHTA and CDR2 FQGNSA come from the germline V gene. The CDR3 spans 15 residues. The V end was cut by 3 bases, the J end by 2 bases, with 13 bases between. Supplemented by reference TRBV7-2 and TRBJ2-5, the full variable domain reads GAGVSQSPSNKVTEKGKDVELRCDPISGHTALYWYRQSLGQGLEFLIYFQGNSAPDKSGLPSDRFSAERTGGSVSTLTIQRTQQEDSAVYLCASSLDRLIQETQYFGPGTRLLVL.

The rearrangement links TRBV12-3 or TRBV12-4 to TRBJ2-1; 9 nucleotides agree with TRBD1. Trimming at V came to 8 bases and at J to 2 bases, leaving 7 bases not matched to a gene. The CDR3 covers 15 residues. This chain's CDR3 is CASAHWDRAYNEQFF. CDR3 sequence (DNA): TGTGCCAGCGCACATTGGGACAGGGCCTACAATGAGCAGTTCTTC.

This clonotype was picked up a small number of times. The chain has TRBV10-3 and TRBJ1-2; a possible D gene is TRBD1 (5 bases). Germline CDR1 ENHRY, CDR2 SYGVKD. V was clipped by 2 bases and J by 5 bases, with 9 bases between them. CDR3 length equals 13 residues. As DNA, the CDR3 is TGTGCCATCAGTGAGGGGACGGGGTATGGCTACACCTTC. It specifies CAISEGTGYGYTF.

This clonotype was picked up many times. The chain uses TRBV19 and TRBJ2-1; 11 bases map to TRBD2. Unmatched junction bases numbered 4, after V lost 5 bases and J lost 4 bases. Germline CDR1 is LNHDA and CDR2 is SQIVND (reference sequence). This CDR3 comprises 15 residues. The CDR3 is CASSQTSGDYNEQFF. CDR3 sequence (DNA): TGTGCCAGTAGTCAGACTAGCGGGGATTACAATGAGCAGTTCTTC. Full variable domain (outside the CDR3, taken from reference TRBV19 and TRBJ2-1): DGGITQSPKYLFRKEGQNVTLSCEQNLNHDAMYWYRQDPGQGLRLIYYSQIVNDFQKGDIAEGYSVSREKKESFPLTVTSAQKNPTAFYLCASSQTSGDYNEQFFGPGTRLTVL.

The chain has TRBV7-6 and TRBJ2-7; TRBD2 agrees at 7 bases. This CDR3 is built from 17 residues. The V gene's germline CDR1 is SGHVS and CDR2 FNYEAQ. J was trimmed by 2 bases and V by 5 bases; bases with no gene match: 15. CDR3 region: CASSARVGDYLTYEQYF. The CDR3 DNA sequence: TGTGCCAGCAGCGCACGGGTCGGGGACTACCTCACCTACGAGCAGTACTTC.